This T cell receptor beta chain was found in a study of blood T cell repertoires in COVID-19. Study details: The United States, Italy and Spain provided the acute and convalescent COVID-19 samples. T cells, B-cell-depleted T cells, or PBMCs provided the cDNA or gDNA that served as material.

Losses at the gene ends were 3 bases for V and 4 bases for J; bases not matched to a gene: 7. The CDR3 has 15 residues. Germline values: CDR1 SGHVS, CDR2 FQNEAQ. Source study methods: For nucleated cells, counts were estimated from reference gene primer amplification. Data came from immunoSEQ multiplex PCR; TCRdb stores just in-frame clones and leaves some out. That table is the source of V, J and clone size, and D and trimming were worked out from the DNA. The table records over 40,000 clones, around 84% of them present only once. This receptor was taken from a man at least 80 years old with active COVID-19. V is TRBV7-8 and J is TRBJ1-1; 8 nucleotides match TRBD1. Sequenced: peripheral blood. The CDR3: CASSFSGQGITEAFF. DNA of the CDR3: TGTGCCAGCAGCTTCTCCGGACAGGGAATCACTGAAGCTTTCTTT. The variable domain in full, completed from reference TRBV7-8 and TRBJ1-1, reads GAGVSQSPRYKVAKRGQDVALRCDPISGHVSLFWYQQALGQGPEFLTYFQNEAQLDKSGLPSDRFFAERPEGSVSTLKIQRTQQEDSAVYLCASSFSGQGITEAFFGQGTRLTVV.